Listed here is a single T cell receptor beta chain. Original data processing: Estimates of nucleated cell counts were drawn from the amplification of reference gene primers. This table comes from immunoSEQ multiplex PCR, and its TCRdb copy is limited to in-frame clones, with some not included. V, J and clone size were drawn from that table, and D and trimming were deduced from the DNA. Of about 130,000 clones in the sample, roughly 90% are singletons; the top ten hold roughly 2.2%. Germline CDR1 is SEHNR and CDR2 is FQNEAQ (reference sequence). V was clipped by 5 bases and J by 3 bases, with 16 bases between them. The length of the CDR3 is 15 residues. The data were obtained in a study of blood T cell repertoires in COVID-19. For the study at large: Samples came from the United States, Italy and Spain, spanning acute and convalescent COVID-19.

This TCR was recovered from a man in his 70s with active COVID-19. V usage is TRBV7-9 and J usage is TRBJ2-5; no reliable D call. The source material was peripheral blood. The CDR3 DNA is TGTGCCAGCAGCCCAGCGCCAGCGAAAAAAGAGACCCAGTACTTC. Translation gives CASSPAPAKKETQYF.